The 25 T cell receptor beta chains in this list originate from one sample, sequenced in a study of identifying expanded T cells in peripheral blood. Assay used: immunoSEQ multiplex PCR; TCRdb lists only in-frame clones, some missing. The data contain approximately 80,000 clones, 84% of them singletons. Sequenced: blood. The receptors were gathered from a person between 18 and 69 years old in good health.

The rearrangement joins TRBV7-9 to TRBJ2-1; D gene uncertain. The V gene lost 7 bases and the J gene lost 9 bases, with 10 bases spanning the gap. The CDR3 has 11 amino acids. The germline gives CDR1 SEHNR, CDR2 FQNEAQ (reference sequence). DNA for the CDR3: TGTGCCAGCAACGGCGTCTCTGAGCAGTTCTTC. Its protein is CASNGVSEQFF.

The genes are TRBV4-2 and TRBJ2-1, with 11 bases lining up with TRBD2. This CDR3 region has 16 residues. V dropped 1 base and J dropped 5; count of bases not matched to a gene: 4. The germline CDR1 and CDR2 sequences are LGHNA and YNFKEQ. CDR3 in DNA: TGTGCCAGCAGCCAAGTTTTAGCGGGAGGGAACAATGAGCAGTTCTTC. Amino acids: CASSQVLAGGNNEQFF.

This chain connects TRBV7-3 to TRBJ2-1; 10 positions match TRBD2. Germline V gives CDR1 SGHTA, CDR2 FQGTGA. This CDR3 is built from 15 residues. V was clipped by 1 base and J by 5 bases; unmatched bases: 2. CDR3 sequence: CASSLRGLADNEQFF. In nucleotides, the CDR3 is TGTGCCAGCAGCTTAAGAGGACTAGCGGACAATGAGCAGTTCTTC. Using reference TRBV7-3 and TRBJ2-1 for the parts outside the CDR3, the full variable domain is GAGVSQTPSNKVTEKGKYVELRCDPISGHTALYWYRQSLGQGPEFLIYFQGTGAADDSGLPNDRFFAVRPEGSVSTLKIQRTERGDSAVYLCASSLRGLADNEQFFGPGTRLTVL.

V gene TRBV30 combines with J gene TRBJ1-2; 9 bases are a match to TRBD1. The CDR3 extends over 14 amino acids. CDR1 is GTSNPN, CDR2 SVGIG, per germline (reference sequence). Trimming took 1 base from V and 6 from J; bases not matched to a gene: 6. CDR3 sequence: CAWSDDRGFNGYTF. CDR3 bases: TGTGCCTGGAGTGACGACAGGGGGTTCAATGGCTACACCTTC.

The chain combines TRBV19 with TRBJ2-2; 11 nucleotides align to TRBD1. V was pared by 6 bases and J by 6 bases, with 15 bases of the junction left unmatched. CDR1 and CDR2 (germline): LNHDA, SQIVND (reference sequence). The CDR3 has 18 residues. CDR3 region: CASRGQGAIYSIAGELFF. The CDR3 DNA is TGTGCCAGTAGAGGACAGGGGGCGATTTATTCAATCGCCGGGGAGCTGTTTTTT.

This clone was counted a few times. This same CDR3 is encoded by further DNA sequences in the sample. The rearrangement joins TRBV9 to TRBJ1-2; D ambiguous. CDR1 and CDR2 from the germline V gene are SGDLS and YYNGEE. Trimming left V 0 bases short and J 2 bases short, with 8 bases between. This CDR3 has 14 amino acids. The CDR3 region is CASSVVGGNYGYTF. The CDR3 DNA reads TGTGCCAGCAGCGTAGTTGGAGGAAACTATGGCTACACCTTC.

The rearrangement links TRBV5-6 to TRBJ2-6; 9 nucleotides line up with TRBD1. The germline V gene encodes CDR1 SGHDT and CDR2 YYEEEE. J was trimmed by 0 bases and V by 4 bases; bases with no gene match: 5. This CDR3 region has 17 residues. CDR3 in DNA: TGTGCCAGCAGCGCGGGGACAGGGAACTCTGGGGCCAACGTCCTGACTTTC. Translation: CASSAGTGNSGANVLTF.

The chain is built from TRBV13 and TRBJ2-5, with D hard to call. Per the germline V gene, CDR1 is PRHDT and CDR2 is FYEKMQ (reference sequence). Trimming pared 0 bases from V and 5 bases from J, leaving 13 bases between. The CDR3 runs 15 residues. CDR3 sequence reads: CASSLGYSSAETQYF. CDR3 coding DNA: TGTGCCAGCAGCTTAGGATACAGCTCCGCGGAGACCCAGTACTTC.

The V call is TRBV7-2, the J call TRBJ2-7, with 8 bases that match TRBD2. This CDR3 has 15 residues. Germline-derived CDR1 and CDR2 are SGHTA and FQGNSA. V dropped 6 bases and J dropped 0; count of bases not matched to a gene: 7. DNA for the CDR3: TGTGCCAGCAGAGGGGGGAGCGGGAGCTCCTACGAGCAGTACTTC. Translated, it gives CASRGGSGSSYEQYF.

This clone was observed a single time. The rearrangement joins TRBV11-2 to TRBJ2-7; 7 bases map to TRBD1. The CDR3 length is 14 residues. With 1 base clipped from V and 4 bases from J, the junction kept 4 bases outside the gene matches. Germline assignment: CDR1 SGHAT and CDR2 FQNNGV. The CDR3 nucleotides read TGTGCCAGCAGCTTAGGGACAGGAACTTACGAGCAGTACTTC. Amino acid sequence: CASSLGTGTYEQYF.

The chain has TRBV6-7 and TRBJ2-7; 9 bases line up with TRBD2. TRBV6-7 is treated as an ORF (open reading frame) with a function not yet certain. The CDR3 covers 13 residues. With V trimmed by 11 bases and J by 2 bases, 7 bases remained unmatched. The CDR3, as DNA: TGTGCCGTCGCCCGACTAGCGGCCTACGAGCAGTACTTC. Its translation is CAVARLAAYEQYF.

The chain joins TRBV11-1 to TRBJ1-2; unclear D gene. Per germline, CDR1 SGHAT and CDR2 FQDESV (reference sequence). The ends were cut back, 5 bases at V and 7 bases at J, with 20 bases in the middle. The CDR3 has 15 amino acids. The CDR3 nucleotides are TGTGCCAGCAGCCAGAACCCGACGGGGTTTGGTGGCTACACCTTC. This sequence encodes CASSQNPTGFGGYTF.

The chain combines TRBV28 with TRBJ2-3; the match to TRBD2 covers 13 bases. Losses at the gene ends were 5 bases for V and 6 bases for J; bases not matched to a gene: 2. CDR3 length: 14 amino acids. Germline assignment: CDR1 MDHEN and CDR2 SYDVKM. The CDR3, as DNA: TGTGCCAGCAGTCAGGGACTAGCGGGGGATACGCAGTATTTT. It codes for CASSQGLAGDTQYF.

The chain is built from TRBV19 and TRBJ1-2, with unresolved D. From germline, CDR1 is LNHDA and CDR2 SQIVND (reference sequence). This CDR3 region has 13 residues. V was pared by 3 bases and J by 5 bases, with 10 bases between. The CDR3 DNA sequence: TGTGCCAGTAGTATTCCTTCGGGGTATGGCTACACCTTC. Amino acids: CASSIPSGYGYTF.

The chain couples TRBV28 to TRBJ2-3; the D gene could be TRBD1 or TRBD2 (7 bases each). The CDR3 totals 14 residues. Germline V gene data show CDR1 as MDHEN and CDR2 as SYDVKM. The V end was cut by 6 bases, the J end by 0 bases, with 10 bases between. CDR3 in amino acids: CASSRGGSTDTQYF. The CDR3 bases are TGTGCCAGCAGCAGGGGGGGTAGCACAGATACGCAGTATTTT.

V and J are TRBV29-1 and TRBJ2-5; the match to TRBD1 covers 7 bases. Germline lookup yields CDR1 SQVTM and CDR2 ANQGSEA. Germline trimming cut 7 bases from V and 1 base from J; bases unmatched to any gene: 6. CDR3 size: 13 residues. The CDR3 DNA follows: TGCAGCGAGCGACGGGACAGCCAAGAGACCCAGTACTTC. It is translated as CSERRDSQETQYF.

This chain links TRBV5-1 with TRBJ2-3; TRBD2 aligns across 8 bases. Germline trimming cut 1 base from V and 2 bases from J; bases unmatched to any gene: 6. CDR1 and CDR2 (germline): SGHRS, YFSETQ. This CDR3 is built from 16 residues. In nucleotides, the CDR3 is TGCGCCAGCAGCTTGCTAACTAGCGGCGACACAGATACGCAGTATTTT. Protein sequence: CASSLLTSGDTDTQYF.

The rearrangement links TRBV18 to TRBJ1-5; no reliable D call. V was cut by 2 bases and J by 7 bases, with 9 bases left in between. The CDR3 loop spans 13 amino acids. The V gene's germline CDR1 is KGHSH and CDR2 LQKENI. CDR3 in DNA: TGTGCCAGCTCACCAACGGCAGGCCAGCCCCAGCATTTT. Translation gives CASSPTAGQPQHF.

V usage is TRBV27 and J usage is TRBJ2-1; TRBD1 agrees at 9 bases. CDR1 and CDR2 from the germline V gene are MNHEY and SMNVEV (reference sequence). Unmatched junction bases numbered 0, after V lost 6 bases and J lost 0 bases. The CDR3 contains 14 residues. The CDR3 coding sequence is TGTGCCAGCAGGACAGGGGGCTCCTACAATGAGCAGTTCTTC. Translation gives CASRTGGSYNEQFF.

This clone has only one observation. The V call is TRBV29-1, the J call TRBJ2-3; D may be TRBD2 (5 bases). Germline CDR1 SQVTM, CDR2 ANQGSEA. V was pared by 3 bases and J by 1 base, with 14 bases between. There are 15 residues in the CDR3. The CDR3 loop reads CSVDRAALGTDTQYF. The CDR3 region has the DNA TGCAGCGTTGATCGAGCGGCCCTAGGCACAGATACGCAGTATTTT.

CDR3 sequence: CASSLVAGGWLQNTGELFF. The CDR3, as DNA: TGTGCCAGCAGTTTAGTAGCGGGAGGGTGGCTTCAGAACACCGGGGAGCTGTTTTTT. The rearrangement links TRBV28 to TRBJ2-2; the match to TRBD2 covers 11 bases. The CDR3 is 19 residues long. V lost 2 bases to trimming and J lost 1 base; unmatched junction nucleotides: 9. Looked up from germline, CDR1 is MDHEN and CDR2 is SYDVKM.

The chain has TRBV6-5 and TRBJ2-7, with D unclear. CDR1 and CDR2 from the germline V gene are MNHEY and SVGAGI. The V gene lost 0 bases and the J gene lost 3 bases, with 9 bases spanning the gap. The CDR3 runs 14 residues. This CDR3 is CASSYSYQHYEQYF. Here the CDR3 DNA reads TGTGCCAGCAGTTACTCTTACCAGCACTACGAGCAGTACTTC.

The CDR3 sequence: CASTRQGTSTDTQYF. For the CDR3, the DNA is TGCGCCAGCACTCGACAGGGGACCAGCACAGATACGCAGTATTTT. The V and J genes are TRBV5-1 and TRBJ2-3; TRBD1 matches at 8 bases. From germline, CDR1 is SGHRS and CDR2 YFSETQ. J gave up 0 bases and V 6 bases, and 6 bases lay outside the gene matches. This CDR3 contains 15 residues.

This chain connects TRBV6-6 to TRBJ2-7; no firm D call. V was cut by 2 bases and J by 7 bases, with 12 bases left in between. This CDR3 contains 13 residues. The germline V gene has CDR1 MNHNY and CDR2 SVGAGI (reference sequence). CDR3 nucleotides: TGTGCCAGCAGTTACGAAATGTCGAGGGAGCAGTACTTC. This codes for CASSYEMSREQYF.

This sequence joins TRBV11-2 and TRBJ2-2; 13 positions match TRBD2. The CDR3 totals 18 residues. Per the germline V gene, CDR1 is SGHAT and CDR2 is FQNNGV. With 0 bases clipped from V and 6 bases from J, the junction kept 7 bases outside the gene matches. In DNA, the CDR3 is TGTGCCAGCAGCTTAGATAACGCTGGACTAGCGGGAGCCGGGGAGCTGTTTTTT. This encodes CASSLDNAGLAGAGELFF. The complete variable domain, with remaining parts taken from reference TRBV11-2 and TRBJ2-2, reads EAGVAQSPRYKIIEKRQSVAFWCNPISGHATLYWYQQILGQGPKLLIQFQNNGVVDDSQLPKDRFSAERLKGVDSTLKIQPAKLEDSAVYLCASSLDNAGLAGAGELFFGEGSRLTVL.